One sample yielded the 9 T cell receptor beta chains listed below, sequenced in a study of blood T cell repertoires in COVID-19. Only in-frame clones appear in the TCRdb table, and some are missing; sequencing was by immunoSEQ multiplex PCR. Among about 85,000 clones listed, about 91% were seen once. The sample comprised peripheral blood. Receptor source: a woman older than 75 with acute or convalescent COVID-19.

The J gene is TRBJ2-7, the V gene TRBV6-2 or TRBV6-3; D is perhaps TRBD2 (5 bases). V dropped 6 bases and J dropped 0 bases, with 9 bases sitting between them. The CDR3 runs 13 residues. CDR1 is MNHEY, CDR2 SVGEGT, per germline. The CDR3 region is CASSSDYSYEQYF. In nucleotides, the CDR3 is TGTGCCAGCAGCTCAGACTACTCCTACGAGCAGTACTTC.

This clone turned up a few times. DNA of the CDR3: TGCGCCAGCAGCTTTGACAGGCCCCGGACAGATACGCAGTATTTT. Amino acid sequence: CASSFDRPRTDTQYF. The chain carries TRBV5-1 and TRBJ2-3; tentatively, D is TRBD1 (6 bases). CDR3 length: 15 residues. CDR1 and CDR2 from the germline V gene are SGHRS and YFSETQ. Trimming removed 2 bases at V and 3 bases at J, with 13 bases between. The whole variable domain, filled in from reference TRBV5-1 and TRBJ2-3, reads KAGVTQTPRYLIKTRGQQVTLSCSPISGHRSVSWYQQTPGQGLQFLFEYFSETQRNKGNFPGRFSGRQFSNSRSEMNVSTLELGDSALYLCASSFDRPRTDTQYFGPGTRLTVL.

This clone appeared once. V usage is TRBV5-1 and J usage is TRBJ2-2; no firm D call. Trimming took 3 bases from V and 5 from J, leaving 11 bases between them. Germline CDR1 reads SGHRS; CDR2 reads YFSETQ. The CDR3 sequence is 14 residues long. CDR3 sequence reads: CASSSRSGTGELFF. CDR3 nucleotide sequence: TGCGCCAGCAGCTCAAGATCAGGAACCGGGGAGCTGTTTTTT.

The genes are TRBV6-5 and TRBJ2-2; D not resolved. V lost 6 bases and J 0 bases, leaving 8 bases between the germline ends. CDR3 length: 14 amino acids. The germline V gene has CDR1 MNHEY and CDR2 SVGAGI. CDR3 sequence: CASRYISNTGELFF. The CDR3, as DNA: TGTGCCAGCAGGTACATCTCGAACACCGGGGAGCTGTTTTTT.

The CDR3 here is CSVATNTEAFF. CDR3 in DNA: TGCAGCGTTGCTACGAACACTGAAGCTTTCTTT. V is TRBV29-1 and J is TRBJ1-1; D is undetermined. V lost 4 bases and J 1 base, leaving 4 bases between the germline ends. Germline V gene lookup returns CDR1 SQVTM and CDR2 ANQGSEA. This CDR3 contains 11 residues.

The chain is built from TRBV28 and TRBJ2-7; D is uncertain. V was shortened by 8 bases and J by 0 bases, with 11 bases between the two germline ends. This CDR3 is 13 amino acids long. From germline, CDR1 is MDHEN and CDR2 SYDVKM. The CDR3 DNA is TGTGCCAGCGGTGGGCACTCCTCCTACGAGCAGTACTTC. Encoded protein: CASGGHSSYEQYF.

This clone was counted between two and nine times. This chain uses TRBV12-3 or TRBV12-4 with TRBJ2-1, with D maybe TRBD2 (7 bases). V lost 5 bases and J 8 bases, leaving 13 bases between the germline ends. This CDR3 region has 13 residues. This chain's CDR3 is CASSGGGGDEQFF. In DNA form, the CDR3 reads TGTGCCAGCAGTGGGGGAGGGGGTGATGAGCAGTTCTTC.

The CDR3 loop reads CASSSTGQQETQYF. For the CDR3, the DNA is TGTGCCAGCAGTTCTACGGGACAGCAAGAGACCCAGTACTTC. V gene TRBV7-2 combines with J gene TRBJ2-5, with 7 bases that match TRBD1. After removal of 6 bases from V and 2 bases from J, the junction contained 6 bases not matched to a gene. The germline V gene encodes CDR1 SGHTA and CDR2 FQGNSA. There are 14 residues in the CDR3.

V usage is TRBV9 and J usage is TRBJ1-1; 9 bases align to TRBD1. Germline lookup yields CDR1 SGDLS and CDR2 YYNGEE. This CDR3 contains 14 residues. The J segment lost 10 bases and the V segment lost 3 bases, leaving 10 bases of the junction unmatched. In DNA form, the CDR3 reads TGTGCCAGCAGCGAAAGAACAGGGGGCCGTGGAGCTTTCTTT. Amino acid sequence: CASSERTGGRGAFF.